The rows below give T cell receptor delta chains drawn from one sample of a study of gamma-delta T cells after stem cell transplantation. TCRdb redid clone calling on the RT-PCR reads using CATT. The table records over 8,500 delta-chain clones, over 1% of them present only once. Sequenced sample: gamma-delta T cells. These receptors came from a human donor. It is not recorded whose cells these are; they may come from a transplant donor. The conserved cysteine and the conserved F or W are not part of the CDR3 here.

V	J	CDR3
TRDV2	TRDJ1	ACDTGELLGTTNSYTDKLI
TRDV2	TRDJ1	ACDTAGILGDTEYTDKLI
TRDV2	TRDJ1	ACDTLAILGDKSETDKLI
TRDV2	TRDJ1	ACDTVGDPGTDKPI
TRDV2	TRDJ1	ACDPLTGGIRGADADKLI
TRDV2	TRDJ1	ACDTIGSGGSDKLI
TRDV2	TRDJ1	ACDAIGGYTDKLI
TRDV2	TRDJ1	ACDTLLGDTGSDKLI
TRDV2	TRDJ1	ACDTGGPPQAPPDKLI
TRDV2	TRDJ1	ACDKLGDSSRSYTDKLI
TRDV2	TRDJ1	ACDTVVGDTEKGKLI
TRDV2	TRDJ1	ACDPIVSPGGYTDKLI
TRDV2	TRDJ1	ACDMIDTGGYYTDKLI
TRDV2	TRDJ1	ACDTIGGPDPTYTDKLI
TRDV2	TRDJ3	ACDATGGNWDTRQMF
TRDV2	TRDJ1	ACDSVALLGDTKKLI
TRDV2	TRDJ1	ACDTLGDTNDKLI
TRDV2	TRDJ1	ACDTVGGGYAGGYTDKLI
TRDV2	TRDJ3	ACDTVSVLGDSSWDTRQMF
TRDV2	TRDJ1	ACDTVGDTNKLI
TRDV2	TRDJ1	ACDTIGPMEGNDKLI
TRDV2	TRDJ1	ACDTVGSGDTDKLI
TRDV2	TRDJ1	ACDELRTGGPRTDKLI
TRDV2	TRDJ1	ACDTVGGRLDKLI
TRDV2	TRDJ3	ACDTVGGIRPPPSWDTRQMF
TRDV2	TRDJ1	ACDTVRGMGGTPTDKLI
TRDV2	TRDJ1	ACDTLGGDKLI
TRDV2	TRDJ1	ACDILGRASTTERTDKLI
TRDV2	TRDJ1	ACDTVGHSVDKLI